The 18 T cell receptor beta chains below come from one sample, sequenced in a study of cytotoxic CD8 clonotypes in ibrutinib-treated CLL. The repertoire was sequenced with immunoSEQ multiplex PCR; TCRdb's copy has only in-frame clones and lacks some. The sample has around 310,000 clones, about 80% seen once. Sequenced material: PBMCs, taken before ibrutinib treatment. The receptor source for this set is a human donor with chronic lymphocytic leukemia.

This chain links TRBV12-5 with TRBJ2-3; 8 bases line up with TRBD1. Germline-derived CDR1 and CDR2 are LGHNT and FRNRAP. Trimming took 4 bases from V and 3 from J; bases not matched to a gene: 15. The length of the CDR3 is 18 residues. In nucleotides, the CDR3 is TGTGCTAGTGGTTCGGGAGACAAGGACAGGGTCGGTACAGATACGCAGTATTTT. It encodes CASGSGDKDRVGTDTQYF.

In its sample, this clone was seen a few times. The chain's CDR3 is CASSQVGAGVQTQYF. As DNA, the CDR3 is TGCGCCAGCAGCCAAGTGGGGGCAGGGGTCCAGACCCAGTACTTC. The rearrangement links TRBV4-1 to TRBJ2-5; weak D call: TRBD1 (6 bases). The germline gives CDR1 MGHRA, CDR2 YSYEKL. Trimming stripped 1 base from V and 6 bases from J, with 15 bases between. The CDR3 consists of 15 residues.

The V gene is TRBV6-6, the J gene TRBJ2-7, with a possible D match to TRBD1 (6 bases). Between the trimmed V and J ends, which lost 2 bases and 4 bases, there was a span of 9 bases. The germline CDR1 and CDR2 sequences are MNHNY and SVGAGI (reference sequence). This CDR3 has 13 residues. The CDR3 sequence is CASSYRTDYEQYF. In DNA, the CDR3 is TGTGCCAGCAGTTACCGGACAGATTACGAGCAGTACTTC.

About this clone: Other DNA sequences in this specimen translate into the identical CDR3. The V gene is TRBV9, the J gene TRBJ2-1, with D hard to call. V shed 0 bases and J shed 2 bases, with 6 bases lying between them. Germline lookup yields CDR1 SGDLS and CDR2 YYNGEE. The CDR3 runs 14 residues. The CDR3 reads CASSVGGTYNEQFF. The CDR3 DNA reads as TGTGCCAGCAGCGTAGGTGGTACCTACAATGAGCAGTTCTTC.

The J gene is TRBJ1-2, the V gene TRBV6-6; unclear D gene. Trimming stripped 4 bases from V and 8 bases from J, with 17 bases between. The CDR3 spans 14 residues. The germline V gene has CDR1 MNHNY and CDR2 SVGAGI (reference sequence). In DNA form, the CDR3 reads TGTGCCAGCAGTTCGCTACAGCCTTTTTACGGCTACACCTTC. Protein: CASSSLQPFYGYTF.

This rearrangement joins TRBV9 to TRBJ2-1; tentative D call: TRBD2 (7 bases). Per the germline V gene, CDR1 is SGDLS and CDR2 is YYNGEE. There are 16 residues in the CDR3. V was trimmed by 3 bases and J by 6 bases, leaving 19 bases between them. This CDR3 is CASSGGEGVAGNEQFF. The CDR3 DNA sequence: TGTGCCAGCAGCGGAGGGGAGGGGGTAGCAGGCAATGAGCAGTTCTTC.

The chain uses TRBV28 and TRBJ2-7; tentatively, D is TRBD1 (5 bases). The CDR3 has 16 amino acids. CDR1 MDHEN and CDR2 SYDVKM come from the germline V gene. V lost 6 bases and J lost 5, with 23 bases in between. CDR3: CASSPKDKTLGHEQYF. DNA for the CDR3: TGTGCCAGCAGCCCCAAGGACAAAACCCTCGGGCACGAGCAGTACTTC.

The chain has TRBV29-1 and TRBJ2-1; D unclear. The CDR3 is 12 residues long. The germline V and J ends were trimmed by 8 bases and 7 bases, with 15 bases remaining between them. Germline V lookup: CDR1 SQVTM, CDR2 ANQGSEA. The CDR3 DNA sequence: TGCAGCATAAGATTCGCGCGGAATGAGCAGTTCTTC. Translated: CSIRFARNEQFF.

The chain couples TRBV6-5 to TRBJ2-1; D not resolved. The CDR3 extends over 14 amino acids. Germline V gene sequence: CDR1 MNHEY, CDR2 SVGAGI. Between the trimmed V and J ends, which lost 6 bases and 5 bases, there was a span of 14 bases. The CDR3 here is CASRTSLSDNEQFF. For the CDR3, the DNA is TGTGCCAGCAGGACCTCCCTAAGCGACAATGAGCAGTTCTTC.

The CDR3 nucleotides are TGCAGCGTTGCGGTGGATAATGAGCAGTTCTTC. Encoded protein: CSVAVDNEQFF. This chain uses TRBV29-1 with TRBJ2-1, with D unresolved. Germline-derived CDR1 and CDR2 are SQVTM and ANQGSEA. This CDR3 has 11 residues. V was cut by 4 bases and J by 7 bases, with 8 bases left in between.

The chain carries TRBV6-1 and TRBJ2-7; D unresolved. Germline CDR1 reads MNHNS; CDR2 reads SASEGT. This CDR3 has 13 residues. V lost 5 bases and J lost 0, with 8 bases in between. CDR3: CASSHKSSYEQYF. In DNA, the CDR3 is TGTGCCAGCAGTCACAAGAGCTCCTACGAGCAGTACTTC.

V and J are TRBV28 and TRBJ2-7; 10 bases match TRBD1. Germline trimming cut 5 bases from V and 3 bases from J; bases unmatched to any gene: 13. CDR3 size: 17 residues. CDR1 MDHEN and CDR2 SYDVKM come from the germline V gene. CDR3 region: CASSAPGTGALYYEQYF. CDR3 sequence (DNA): TGTGCCAGCAGTGCCCCCGGGACAGGGGCGTTATACTACGAGCAGTACTTC.

CDR3 nucleotides: TGTGCCAGCAGCTCGGGGGGTGACAGGGTTCTGCAGTTCTTC. Protein: CASSSGGDRVLQFF. The chain joins TRBV7-8 to TRBJ2-1; the D call may be TRBD1 or TRBD2 (7 bases each). The CDR3 is 14 residues long. Trimming pared 4 bases from V and 12 bases from J, leaving 19 bases between. Looked up from germline, CDR1 is SGHVS and CDR2 is FQNEAQ.

The V gene is TRBV4-1, the J gene TRBJ2-7; 12 bases agree with TRBD1. The ends lost 4 bases at V and 7 bases at J; junction bases unmatched: 5. CDR1 is MGHRA, CDR2 YSYEKL, per germline. The CDR3 covers 14 residues. CDR3 DNA: TGCGCCAGCAGCCCGGGACAGGGGGCGGGTGAGCAGTACTTC. It specifies CASSPGQGAGEQYF.

This chain links TRBV7-3 with TRBJ2-7, with D possibly matching TRBD1 (5 bases). The CDR3 is 14 residues long. The germline CDR1 and CDR2 sequences are SGHTA and FQGTGA. Trimming removed 6 bases at V and 8 bases at J, with 20 bases between. The CDR3 nucleotides read TGTGCCAGCAGTACAGGATCCCCCTACGAGCAGCAGTACTTC. It translates to CASSTGSPYEQQYF.

The J gene is TRBJ2-5, the V gene TRBV4-2; the match to TRBD2 covers 10 bases. Germline trimming cut 2 bases from V and 5 bases from J; bases unmatched to any gene: 26. The CDR3 has 22 residues. Germline V gene sequence: CDR1 LGHNA, CDR2 YNFKEQ. The CDR3 DNA reads as TGTGCCAGCAGCCAAATGGCGCACCGGTCCCGGACTAGCGGAGCCTCCGGGGAGACCCAGTACTTC. Residues: CASSQMAHRSRTSGASGETQYF.

The J gene is TRBJ2-1, the V gene TRBV30; 12 positions match TRBD2. After removal of 0 bases from V and 9 bases from J, the junction contained 9 bases not matched to a gene. Germline V CDR1 and CDR2: GTSNPN, SVGIG (reference sequence). This CDR3 is 16 amino acids long. CDR3: CAWSVQTSGSSFEQFF. CDR3 in DNA: TGTGCCTGGAGTGTTCAGACTAGCGGGAGTTCATTTGAGCAGTTCTTC.

As for this clone: Other DNA sequences within the sample encode an identical CDR3. The chain has TRBV27 and TRBJ2-1; D might be TRBD1 (6 bases). CDR1 and CDR2 (germline): MNHEY, SMNVEV (reference sequence). The CDR3 has 15 residues. Trimming removed 6 bases at V and 0 bases at J, with 12 bases between. This CDR3 reads CASSPGTSSYNEQFF. DNA for the CDR3: TGTGCCAGCAGCCCCGGGACAAGCTCCTACAATGAGCAGTTCTTC.